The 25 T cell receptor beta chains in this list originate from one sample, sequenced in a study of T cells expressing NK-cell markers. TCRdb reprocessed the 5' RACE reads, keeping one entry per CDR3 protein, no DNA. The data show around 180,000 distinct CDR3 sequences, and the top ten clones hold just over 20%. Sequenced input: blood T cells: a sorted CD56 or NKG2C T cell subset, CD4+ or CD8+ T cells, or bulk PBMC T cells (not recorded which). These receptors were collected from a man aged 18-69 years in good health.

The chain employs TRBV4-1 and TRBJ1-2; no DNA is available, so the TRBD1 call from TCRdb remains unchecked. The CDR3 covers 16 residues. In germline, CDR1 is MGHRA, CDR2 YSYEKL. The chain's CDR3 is CASSHDTGSINYGYTF.

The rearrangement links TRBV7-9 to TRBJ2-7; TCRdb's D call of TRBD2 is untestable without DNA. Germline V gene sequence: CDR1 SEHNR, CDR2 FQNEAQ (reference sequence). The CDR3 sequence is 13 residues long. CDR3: CAVGAPGADEQYF.

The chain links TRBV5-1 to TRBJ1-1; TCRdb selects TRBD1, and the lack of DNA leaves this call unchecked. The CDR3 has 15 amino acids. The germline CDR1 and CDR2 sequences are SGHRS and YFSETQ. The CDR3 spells CASSQETGWSTEAFF.

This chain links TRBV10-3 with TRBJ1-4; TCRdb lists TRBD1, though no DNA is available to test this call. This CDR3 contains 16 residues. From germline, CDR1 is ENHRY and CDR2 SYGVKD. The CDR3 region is CAISEAWTGGREKLFF.

The CDR3 sequence: CASSVWGTGGLGYTF. This sequence joins TRBV9 and TRBJ1-2; TCRdb names TRBD1, which stays unverified in the absence of DNA. Germline V gene lookup returns CDR1 SGDLS and CDR2 YYNGEE. This CDR3 region has 15 residues.

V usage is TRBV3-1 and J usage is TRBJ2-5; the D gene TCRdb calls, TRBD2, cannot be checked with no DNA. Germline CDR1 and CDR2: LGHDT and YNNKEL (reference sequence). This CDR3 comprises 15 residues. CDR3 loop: CASSPIGLRQETQYF.

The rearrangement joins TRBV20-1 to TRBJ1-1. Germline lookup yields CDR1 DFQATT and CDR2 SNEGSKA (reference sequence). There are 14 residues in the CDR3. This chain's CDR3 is CSARGSRGGTEAFF.

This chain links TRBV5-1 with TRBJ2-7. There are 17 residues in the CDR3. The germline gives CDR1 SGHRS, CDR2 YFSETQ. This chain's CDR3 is CASSLAESIGVTYEQYF.

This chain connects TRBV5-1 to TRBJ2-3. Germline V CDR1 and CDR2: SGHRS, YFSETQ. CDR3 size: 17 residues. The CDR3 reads CASSLAELRSIPDTQYF.

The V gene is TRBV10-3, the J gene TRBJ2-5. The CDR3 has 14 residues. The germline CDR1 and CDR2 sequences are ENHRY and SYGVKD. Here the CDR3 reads CAISDSGVQETQYF.

The CDR3 loop is CASSDQGWPEAFF. The chain joins TRBV6-1 to TRBJ1-1. CDR1 and CDR2 from the germline V gene are MNHNS and SASEGT. The CDR3 totals 13 residues.

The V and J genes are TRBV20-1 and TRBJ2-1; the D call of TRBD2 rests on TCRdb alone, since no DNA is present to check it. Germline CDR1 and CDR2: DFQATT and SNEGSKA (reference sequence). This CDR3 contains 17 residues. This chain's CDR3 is CSARGWLAGTLYNEQFF.

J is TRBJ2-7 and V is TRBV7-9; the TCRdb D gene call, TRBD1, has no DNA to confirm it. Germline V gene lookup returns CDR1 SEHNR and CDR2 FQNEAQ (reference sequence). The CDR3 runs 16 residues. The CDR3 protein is CASSLVGGQGHYEQYF.

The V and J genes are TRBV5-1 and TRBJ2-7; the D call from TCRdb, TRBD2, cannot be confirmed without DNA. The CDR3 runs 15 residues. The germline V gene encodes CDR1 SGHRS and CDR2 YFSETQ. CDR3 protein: CASSLGPQGIYEQYF.

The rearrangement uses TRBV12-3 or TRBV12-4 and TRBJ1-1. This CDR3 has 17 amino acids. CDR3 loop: CASSLGRNLGHDPEAFF.

CDR3 region: CASSGARSGYTF. This chain links TRBV2 with TRBJ1-2; TCRdb's D call of TRBD1 is untestable without DNA. This CDR3 has 12 residues. Germline V CDR1 and CDR2: SNHLY, FYNNEI.

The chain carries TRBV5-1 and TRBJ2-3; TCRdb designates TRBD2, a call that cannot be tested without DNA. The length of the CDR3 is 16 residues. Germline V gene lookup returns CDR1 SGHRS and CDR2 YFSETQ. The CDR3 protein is CASSFRLRETADTQYF.

CDR3 protein: CASSFYGGQDGDTEAFF. The chain combines TRBV7-6 with TRBJ1-1. This CDR3 has 17 amino acids. CDR1 is SGHVS and CDR2 is FNYEAQ in the germline V gene.

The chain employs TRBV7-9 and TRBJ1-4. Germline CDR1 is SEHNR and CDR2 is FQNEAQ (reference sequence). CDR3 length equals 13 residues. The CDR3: CASKQSTNEKLFF. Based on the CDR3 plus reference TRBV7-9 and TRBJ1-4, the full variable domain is DTGVSQNPRHKITKRGQNVTFRCDPISEHNRLYWYRQTLGQGPEFLTYFQNEAQLEKSRLLSDRFSAERPKGSFSTLEIQRTEQGDSAMYLCASKQSTNEKLFFGSGTQLSVL.

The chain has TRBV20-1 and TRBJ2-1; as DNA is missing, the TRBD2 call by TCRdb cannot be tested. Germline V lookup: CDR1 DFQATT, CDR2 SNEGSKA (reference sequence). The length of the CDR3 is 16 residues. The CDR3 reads CSATGGLAGDLNEQFF.

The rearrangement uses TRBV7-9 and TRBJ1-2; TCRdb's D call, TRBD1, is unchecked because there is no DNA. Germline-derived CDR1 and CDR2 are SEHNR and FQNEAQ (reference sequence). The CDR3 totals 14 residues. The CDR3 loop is CASSPHGGPYGYTF.

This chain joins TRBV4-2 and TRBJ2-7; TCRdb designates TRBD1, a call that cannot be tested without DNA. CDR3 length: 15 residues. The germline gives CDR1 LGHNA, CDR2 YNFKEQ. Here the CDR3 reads CASSQVGAGLYEQYF.

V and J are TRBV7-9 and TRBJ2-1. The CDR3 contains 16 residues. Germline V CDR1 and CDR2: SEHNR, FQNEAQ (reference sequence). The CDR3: CASSFPRTGFYNEQFF. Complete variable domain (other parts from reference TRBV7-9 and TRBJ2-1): DTGVSQNPRHKITKRGQNVTFRCDPISEHNRLYWYRQTLGQGPEFLTYFQNEAQLEKSRLLSDRFSAERPKGSFSTLEIQRTEQGDSAMYLCASSFPRTGFYNEQFFGPGTRLTVL.

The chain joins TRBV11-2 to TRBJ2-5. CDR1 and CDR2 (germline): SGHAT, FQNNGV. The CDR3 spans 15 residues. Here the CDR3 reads CASSSRPGYQETQYF.

CDR3 region: CASSGRISSYEQYF. V usage is TRBV7-9 and J usage is TRBJ2-7. This CDR3 contains 14 residues. Germline values: CDR1 SEHNR, CDR2 FQNEAQ (reference sequence).